The following is a T cell receptor beta chain sequence with its context. What antigen it recognizes has not been identified. These data come from a study of cytomegalovirus exposure and HLA in healthy donors (dated by TCRdb to about 2017). With regard to the full study: In an earlier analysis of roughly 500 of the donors, approximately 300 Gb of sequence data and 100 million or so unique TCR beta sequences from roughly 190 million T cells were reported. Roughly 5 DR-DQ haplotypes were treated as single units for association and clustering because of strong linkage in the cohort. Of the roughly 420 genotyped donors, 70% to 90% were placed in the genetic ancestry cluster associated with self-reported Caucasian donors. To predict cytomegalovirus infection status, the study brought together high-throughput TCR immunosequencing, statistical association of individual TCRs with disease status, and machine learning. Donor age, sex, ethnicity and CMV serostatus were compiled together with the repertoire data. On average, roughly 200,000 unique TCR beta nucleotide sequences were sequenced per donor among a few hundred genotyped donors of the cohort, with around 19% of those sequences being non-productive. About 280 gigabases of sequencing data and approximately 92 million unique TCR sequences made up an early release that covered several hundred HLA-typed donors. All discovery cohort repertoires had been generated on a single sequencing platform. The aim of the study was to test whether cataloging public T cell receptors could identify signatures of past pathogen exposure. Rather than using new phenotypic data, the later analysis identified candidate immune exposures from TCR beta sequences and from how often those sequences occurred across donors. The number of typed donors differed by locus: roughly 620-640 for A, B, C, DRB1 and DQB1; 522 for DQA1; around 610 for DPA1; and 400 to 480 for DPB1. An earlier analysis of 500 to 650 of the donors applied high-throughput TCR beta sequencing to assess whether each TCR beta V gene segment acted as functional or pseudogenic. The study used immunosequencing to profile the T cell repertoires of about 670 subjects and linked those repertoires to cytomegalovirus serostatus. Class I and class II HLA loci were covered by the typing at four-digit resolution. In addition to the first cohort of 650 to 800 subjects, a separate validation cohort of 100 to 150 different subjects was used. In a later analysis, previously published TCR beta repertoires from 500 to 750 donors were re-analyzed and high-resolution HLA genotyping was added so that TCR occurrence patterns could be studied. In a later genetic analysis, genome-wide SNP genotypes for about 60% of the 666 donors were used, and that subset was treated as a discovery cohort. The investigation overall reported the following: Assigning TCR associations to individual alleles was difficult when HLA alleles, especially DR and DQ, strongly co-occurred. In a later analysis, TCR association rates were found to vary across HLA loci, with the most associated TCRs seen for DRB1 alleles and the fewest for HLA-C alleles. Because counts were too low, seventeen rarely observed V segments, including chromosome 9 orphons, were left out of the earlier analysis of 587 of the donors. Across donors, most TCR sequences were observed very rarely, whereas some public TCRs were present in many individuals. A cluster of highly shared sequence variants was judged likely to represent a technical artifact of the sequencing pipeline. A further reported finding was that TCR beta sequences accurately predicted the HLA-A and HLA-B alleles for most subjects in the first cohort. V-gene and J-gene trimming of TCR beta chains was associated with a missense DCLRE1C variant in a later genetic analysis, and the association was replicated in an independent cohort. Some IMGT-functional V segments, including TRBV6-2 and TRBV6-3, could not be told apart with the 87-base-pair reads, so those segments were excluded. In an earlier analysis of 500 to 650 of the donors, most TCR beta V segments appeared in productive rearrangements about 87% or about 30% of the time, broadly matching IMGT annotations. Because some donors lacked HLA typing at each locus, the association tests relied only on the typed subset. A later analysis reported that several top co-occurrence clusters appeared linked to parvovirus B19, influenza, CMV and Epstein-Barr virus. Roughly uniform sequencing depth across donors was assumed in presence/absence analyses, although this assumption may not hold. In a later genetic analysis, fewer N-insertions in productive TCRs were reported among donors in an Asian-associated ancestry cluster than the roughly 670-donor mean. A later analysis associated 16,951 TCR beta sequences with specific HLA alleles at a false discovery rate of 0.05. The only immune exposure information available for the cohort was CMV serostatus. The authors suggested that the approach could potentially be generalized to other disease states and immunological phenotypes. A total of 150 to 200 TCR beta chains were listed by the study as associated with cytomegalovirus. Correlated functional status among segregating V segments might be attributable to linkage disequilibrium, but an unknown experimental factor could not be ruled out. In vitro tests confirmed that a few of the cytomegalovirus-associated TCR beta chains recognize cytomegalovirus antigens. A later analysis found that HLA-associated TCR beta chains were more clonally expanded and had lower generation probabilities than equally common non-associated chains. In both the original and validation cohorts, the classifier was reported to diagnose cytomegalovirus status with high specificity and sensitivity. This cohort had only TCR beta chains sequenced, and the lack of alpha or paired-chain data limited which features could be detected. A later analysis found that most CMV-associated TCR beta chains appeared HLA-restricted, with HLA associations seemingly driven largely by CMV exposure.

Via the germline V gene, CDR1 is SGHTA and CDR2 FQGNSA. From cysteine to phenylalanine, the CDR3 is 14 amino acids long. The sequence is cut down to CDR3 DNA, 42 bases in frame from base 1. The junction shows trimming of 0 bases on V and 3 bases on J, plus 7 bases between the germline ends. Libraries were made using the immunoSEQ multiplex PCR assay. For the multiplex PCR, a mixture combining 60 forward primers for TCR Vbeta segments and 13 reverse primers for TCR Jbeta segments was used. Amplification of the CDR3 region of rearranged TCR beta genes was performed with a multiplex PCR assay on genomic DNA. The amplified TCR beta libraries were sequenced on the Illumina HiSeq System as 87-base-pair reads. For the original study's pipeline: A later analysis counted approximately 74 million unique TCR beta chains across the 550 to 750 repertoires, and some 11 million of these chains were shared by at least two donors. A nearest-neighbor algorithm error-corrected the raw reads and collapsed the reads into unique sequences, merging closely related sequences to remove PCR and sequencing errors. V, D and J gene segments were assigned by aligning CDR3 sequences to IMGT reference sequences. For a sequence to be retained, a match of at least six nucleotides to both a V gene segment and a J gene segment was required. Rearrangements were classified as productive when the CDR3 lacked stop codons and remained in frame with V and J, and all other rearrangements were classified as non-productive. Following IMGT convention, CDR3 was defined as the stretch from the second conserved V-encoded cysteine up to the conserved J-encoded phenylalanine. Sequences without an unambiguous match to a single V gene segment were excluded from the earlier analysis of 450 to 750 of the donors. An earlier analysis of a few hundred of the donors called V segments functional above 56.7% productive rearrangements and segregating when the between-donor standard deviation exceeded 5%. A statistical classification framework was built for diagnosing cytomegalovirus status from the catalog of TCR beta chain sequences. A later analysis assigned V and J genes by comparing TCR nucleotide sequences with IMGT/GENE-DB human TR gene sequences. Using the TCRdist pipeline, a later analysis assigned CDR3 sequences along with most-parsimonious VDJ recombination scenarios. In a later analysis, each TCR beta chain was defined by its CDR3 amino acid sequence together with its V-gene family, and reads lacking a unique V-gene family were excluded. A later analysis removed nearly 600 highly shared, low-generation-probability nucleotide sequences to deal with suspected cross-contamination and a sequencing artifact. A later analysis calculated a clonal expansion index for each public chain from normalized within-repertoire ranks of inferred template counts. In a later analysis, generation probabilities were computed using a VDJ recombination model fitted to out-of-frame rearrangements, and the results were checked against IGoR. In a later analysis, hypergeometric tests were used to score TCR-TCR, TCR-HLA and TCR-CMV co-occurrence, with a repertoire-size bias correction applied to TCR pairs. False discovery rates were estimated in a later analysis by permuting HLA or CMV assignments 20 times. A later analysis grouped co-occurring TCRs with DBSCAN, adding TCRdist sequence similarity when clustering within HLA-allele-positive subsets. Repertoires with fewer than 30,000 or more than 120,000 public chains, plus five repertoires with anomalous nucleotide sharing, were excluded from co-occurrence clustering. TCRdb re-hosts the immuneACCESS table, in-frame sequences only. Its copies lack some clones; in the studies checked, an unresolved V gene accounts for under half of them, and the cause for the rest is not known. D and trimming come from the DNA, and the V and J calls and clone size come from that table. The sample's own table lists under 130,000 clones. The ten largest clones represent 3.5% of the sample.

The cohort comprised 550 to 700 healthy bone marrow donors. At the time of sampling, all cohort members were nominally healthy, though unrecorded immune exposures were likely present. The donor was CMV seronegative and belonged to the group of 352 seronegative cohort members. A peripheral blood sample was provided by each donor, and peripheral blood mononuclear cells were used for TCR beta sequencing. The Qiagen DNeasy Blood Extraction Kit was used to extract genomic DNA from the blood cell samples. What was sequenced was PBMCs. Recombination linked TRBV7-2 to TRBJ2-3; the D segment cannot be called with confidence. The sequence derives from a man aged 35 to 55 in good health and CMV-seronegative. The nucleotide sequence reads as follows: TGTGCCAGCAGCTTAGCTCCTATAACAGATACGCAGTATTTT. This codes for CASSLAPITDTQYF. With the rest looked up from the reference TRBV7-2 and TRBJ2-3 genes rather than sequenced, the full variable domain is GAGVSQSPSNKVTEKGKDVELRCDPISGHTALYWYRQSLGQGLEFLIYFQGNSAPDKSGLPSDRFSAERTGGSVSTLTIQRTQQEDSAVYLCASSLAPITDTQYFGPGTRLTVL.